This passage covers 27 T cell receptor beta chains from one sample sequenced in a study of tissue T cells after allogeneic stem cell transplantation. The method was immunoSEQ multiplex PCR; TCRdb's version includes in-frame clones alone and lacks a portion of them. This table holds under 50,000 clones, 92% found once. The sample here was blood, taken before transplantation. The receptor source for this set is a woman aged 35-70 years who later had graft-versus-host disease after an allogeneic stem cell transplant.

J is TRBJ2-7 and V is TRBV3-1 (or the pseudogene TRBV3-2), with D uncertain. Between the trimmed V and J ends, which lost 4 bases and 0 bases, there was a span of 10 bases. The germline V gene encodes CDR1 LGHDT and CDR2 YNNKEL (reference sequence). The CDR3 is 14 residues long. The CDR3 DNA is TGTGCCAGCAGCCCCCTGAGGAGCTCCTACGAGCAGTACTTC. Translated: CASSPLRSSYEQYF.

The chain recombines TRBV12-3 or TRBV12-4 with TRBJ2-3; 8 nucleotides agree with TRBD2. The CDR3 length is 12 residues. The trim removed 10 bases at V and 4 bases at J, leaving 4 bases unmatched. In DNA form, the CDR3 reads TGTGCCACGGGGGGGGGTCCAGATACGCAGTATTTT. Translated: CATGGGPDTQYF.

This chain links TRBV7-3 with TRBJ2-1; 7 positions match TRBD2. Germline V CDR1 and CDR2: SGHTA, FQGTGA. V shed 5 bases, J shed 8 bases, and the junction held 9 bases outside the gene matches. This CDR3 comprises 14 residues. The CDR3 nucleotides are TGTGCCAGCAGCCCTCATAGCGGGTATGATGAGCAGTTCTTC. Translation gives CASSPHSGYDEQFF.

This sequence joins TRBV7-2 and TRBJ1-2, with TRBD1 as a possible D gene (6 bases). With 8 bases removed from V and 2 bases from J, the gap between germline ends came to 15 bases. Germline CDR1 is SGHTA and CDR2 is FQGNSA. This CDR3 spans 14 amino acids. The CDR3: CASPPQGTNYGYTF. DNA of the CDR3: TGTGCCAGCCCCCCACAGGGCACAAACTATGGCTACACCTTC.

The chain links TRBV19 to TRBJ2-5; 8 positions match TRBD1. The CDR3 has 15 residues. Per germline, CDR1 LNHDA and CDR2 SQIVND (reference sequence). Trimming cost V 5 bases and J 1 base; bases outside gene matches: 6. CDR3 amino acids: CASSLPGQGQETQYF. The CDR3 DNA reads TGTGCCAGTAGTCTCCCAGGACAGGGCCAAGAGACCCAGTACTTC.

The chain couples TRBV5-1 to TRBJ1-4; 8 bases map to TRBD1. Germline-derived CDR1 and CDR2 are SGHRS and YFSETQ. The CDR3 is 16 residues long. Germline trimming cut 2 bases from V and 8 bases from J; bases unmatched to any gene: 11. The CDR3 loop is CASSLRAADRDEKLFF. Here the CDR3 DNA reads TGCGCCAGCAGCTTAAGAGCGGCGGACAGGGACGAAAAACTGTTTTTT.

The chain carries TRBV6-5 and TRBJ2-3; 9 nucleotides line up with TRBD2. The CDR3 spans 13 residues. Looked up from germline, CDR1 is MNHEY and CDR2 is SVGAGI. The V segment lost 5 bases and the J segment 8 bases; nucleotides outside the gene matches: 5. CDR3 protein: CASSTAGGRTQYF. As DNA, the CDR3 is TGTGCCAGCAGTACCGCGGGAGGGCGTACGCAGTATTTT.

This CDR3 reads CASSDSTGRNQPQHF. The CDR3 DNA reads TGCGCCAGCAGTGATTCGACAGGTCGCAATCAGCCCCAGCATTTT. This rearrangement joins TRBV10-2 to TRBJ1-5; tentative D call: TRBD1 (6 bases). Between the trimmed V and J ends, which lost 3 bases and 2 bases, there was a span of 11 bases. CDR3 length: 15 amino acids. Germline V CDR1 and CDR2: WSHSY, SAAADI.

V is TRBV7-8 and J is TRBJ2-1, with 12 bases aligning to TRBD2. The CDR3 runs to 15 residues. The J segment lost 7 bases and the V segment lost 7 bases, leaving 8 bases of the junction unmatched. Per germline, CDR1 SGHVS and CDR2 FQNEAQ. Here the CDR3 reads CASNPGGLAGNEQFF. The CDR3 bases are TGTGCCAGCAACCCAGGCGGACTAGCGGGGAATGAGCAGTTCTTC.

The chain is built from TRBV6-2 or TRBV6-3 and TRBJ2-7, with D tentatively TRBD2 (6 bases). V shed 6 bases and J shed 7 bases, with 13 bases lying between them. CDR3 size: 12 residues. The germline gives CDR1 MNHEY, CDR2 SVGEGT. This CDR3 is CASSDAGREQYF. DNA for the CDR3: TGTGCCAGCAGCGATGCGGGGCGGGAGCAGTACTTC.

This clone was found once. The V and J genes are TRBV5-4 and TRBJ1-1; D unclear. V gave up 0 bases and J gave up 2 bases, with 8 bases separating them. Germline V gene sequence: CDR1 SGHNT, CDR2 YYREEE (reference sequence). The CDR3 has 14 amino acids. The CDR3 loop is CASSLAAPNTEAFF. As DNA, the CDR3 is TGTGCCAGCAGCTTGGCCGCACCAAACACTGAAGCTTTCTTT. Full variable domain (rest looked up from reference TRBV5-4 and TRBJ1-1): ETGVTQSPTHLIKTRGQQVTLRCSSQSGHNTVSWYQQALGQGPQFIFQYYREEENGRGNFPPRFSGLQFPNYSSELNVNALELDDSALYLCASSLAAPNTEAFFGQGTRLTVV.

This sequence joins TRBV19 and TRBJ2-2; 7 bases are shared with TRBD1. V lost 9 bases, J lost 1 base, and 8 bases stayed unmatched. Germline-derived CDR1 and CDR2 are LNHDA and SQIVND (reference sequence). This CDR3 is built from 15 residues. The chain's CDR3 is CASRTGTVNTGELFF. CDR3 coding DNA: TGTGCCAGCCGTACCGGGACAGTGAACACCGGGGAGCTGTTTTTT.

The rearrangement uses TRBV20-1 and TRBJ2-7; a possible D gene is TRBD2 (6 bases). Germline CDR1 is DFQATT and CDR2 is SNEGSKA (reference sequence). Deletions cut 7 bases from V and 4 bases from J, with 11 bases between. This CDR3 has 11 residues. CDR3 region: CSGEDLYEQYF. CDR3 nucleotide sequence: TGCAGTGGGGAGGACCTTTACGAGCAGTACTTC.

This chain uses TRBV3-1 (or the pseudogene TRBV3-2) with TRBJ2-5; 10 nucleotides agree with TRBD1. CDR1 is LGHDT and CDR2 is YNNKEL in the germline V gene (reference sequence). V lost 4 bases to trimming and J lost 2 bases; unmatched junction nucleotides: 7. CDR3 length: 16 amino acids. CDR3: CASSPRDRGGQETQYF. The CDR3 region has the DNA TGTGCCAGCAGCCCGCGGGACAGGGGTGGACAAGAGACCCAGTACTTC.

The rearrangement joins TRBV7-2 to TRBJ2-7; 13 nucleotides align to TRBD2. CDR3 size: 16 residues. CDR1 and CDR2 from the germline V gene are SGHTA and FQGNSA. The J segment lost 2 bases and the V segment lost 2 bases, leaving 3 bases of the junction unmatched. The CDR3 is CASSLTGLAGAYEQYF. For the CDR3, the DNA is TGTGCCAGCAGCTTAACAGGACTAGCGGGAGCCTACGAGCAGTACTTC. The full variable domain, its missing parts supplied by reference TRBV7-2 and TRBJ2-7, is GAGVSQSPSNKVTEKGKDVELRCDPISGHTALYWYRQSLGQGLEFLIYFQGNSAPDKSGLPSDRFSAERTGGSVSTLTIQRTQQEDSAVYLCASSLTGLAGAYEQYFGPGTRLTVT.

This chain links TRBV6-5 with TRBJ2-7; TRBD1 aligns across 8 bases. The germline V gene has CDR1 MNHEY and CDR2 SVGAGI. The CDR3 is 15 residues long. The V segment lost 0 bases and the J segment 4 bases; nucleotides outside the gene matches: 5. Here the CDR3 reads CASSYSTTGGYEQYF. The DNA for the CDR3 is TGTGCCAGCAGTTACTCGACTACAGGGGGATACGAGCAGTACTTC.

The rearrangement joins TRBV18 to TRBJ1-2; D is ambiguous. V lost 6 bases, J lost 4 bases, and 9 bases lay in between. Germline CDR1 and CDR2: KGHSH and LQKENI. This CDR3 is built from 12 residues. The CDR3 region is CASSPDLYGYTF. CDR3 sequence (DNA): TGTGCCAGCTCCCCGGACCTCTATGGCTACACCTTC.

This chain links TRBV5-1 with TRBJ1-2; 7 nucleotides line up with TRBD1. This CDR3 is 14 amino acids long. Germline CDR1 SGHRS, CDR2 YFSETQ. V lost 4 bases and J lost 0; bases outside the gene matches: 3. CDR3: CASSGGTANYGYTF. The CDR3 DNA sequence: TGCGCCAGCAGCGGGGGGACAGCTAACTATGGCTACACCTTC.

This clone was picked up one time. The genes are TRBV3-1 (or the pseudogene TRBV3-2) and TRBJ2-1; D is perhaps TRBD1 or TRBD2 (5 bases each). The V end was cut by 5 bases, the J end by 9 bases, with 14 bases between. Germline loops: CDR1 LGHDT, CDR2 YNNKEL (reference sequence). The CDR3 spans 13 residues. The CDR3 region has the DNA TGTGCCAGCAGCACGGGACCCGTTGGTGAGCAGTTCTTC. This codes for CASSTGPVGEQFF.

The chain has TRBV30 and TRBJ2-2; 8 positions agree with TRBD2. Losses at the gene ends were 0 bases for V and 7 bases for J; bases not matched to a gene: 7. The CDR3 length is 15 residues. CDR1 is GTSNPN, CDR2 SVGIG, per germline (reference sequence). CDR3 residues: CAWSVRAGVIGELFF. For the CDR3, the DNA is TGTGCCTGGAGTGTCCGAGCGGGAGTGATCGGGGAGCTGTTTTTT. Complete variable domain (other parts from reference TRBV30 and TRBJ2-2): SQTIHQWPATLVQPVGSPLSLECTVEGTSNPNLYWYRQAAGRGLQLLFYSVGIGQISSEVPQNLSASRPQDRQFILSSKKLLLSDSGFYLCAWSVRAGVIGELFFGEGSRLTVL.

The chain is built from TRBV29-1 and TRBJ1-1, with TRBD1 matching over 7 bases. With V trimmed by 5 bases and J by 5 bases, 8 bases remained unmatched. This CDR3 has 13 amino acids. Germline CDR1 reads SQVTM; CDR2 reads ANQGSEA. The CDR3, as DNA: TGCAGCGTTAAGGAGGGGGCTAGTACTGAAGCTTTCTTT. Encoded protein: CSVKEGASTEAFF.

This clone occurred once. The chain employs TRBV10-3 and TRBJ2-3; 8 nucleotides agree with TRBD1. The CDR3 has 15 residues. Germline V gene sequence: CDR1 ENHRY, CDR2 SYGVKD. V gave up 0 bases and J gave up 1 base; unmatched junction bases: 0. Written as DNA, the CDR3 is TGTGCCATCAGTGAGTCGGGACAGGGCACAGATACGCAGTATTTT. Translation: CAISESGQGTDTQYF.

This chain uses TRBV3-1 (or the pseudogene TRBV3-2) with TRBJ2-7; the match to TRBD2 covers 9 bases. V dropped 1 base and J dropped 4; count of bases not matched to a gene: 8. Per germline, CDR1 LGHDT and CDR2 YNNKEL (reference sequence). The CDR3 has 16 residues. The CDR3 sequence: CASSQGLAGFIYEQYF. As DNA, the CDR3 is TGTGCCAGCAGCCAAGGCCTAGCGGGATTCATATACGAGCAGTACTTC.

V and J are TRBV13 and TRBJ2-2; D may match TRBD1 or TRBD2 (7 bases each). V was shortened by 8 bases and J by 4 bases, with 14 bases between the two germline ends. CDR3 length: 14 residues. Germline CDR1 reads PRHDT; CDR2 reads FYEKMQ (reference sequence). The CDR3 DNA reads TGTGCCAGCCAGGGGGAGGGCATCACCGGGGAGCTGTTTTTT. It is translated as CASQGEGITGELFF.

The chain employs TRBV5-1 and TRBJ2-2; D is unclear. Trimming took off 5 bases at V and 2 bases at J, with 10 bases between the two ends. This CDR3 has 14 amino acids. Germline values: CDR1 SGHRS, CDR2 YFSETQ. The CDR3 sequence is CASSRDTNTGELFF. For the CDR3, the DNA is TGCGCCAGCAGTCGTGACACTAACACCGGGGAGCTGTTTTTT.

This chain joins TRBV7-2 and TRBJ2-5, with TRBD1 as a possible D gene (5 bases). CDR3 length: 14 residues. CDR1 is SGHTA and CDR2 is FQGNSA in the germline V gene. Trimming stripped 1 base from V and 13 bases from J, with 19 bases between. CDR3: CASSLDGWNRLPYF. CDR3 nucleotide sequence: TGTGCCAGCAGCTTAGACGGTTGGAACAGGTTGCCGTACTTC.

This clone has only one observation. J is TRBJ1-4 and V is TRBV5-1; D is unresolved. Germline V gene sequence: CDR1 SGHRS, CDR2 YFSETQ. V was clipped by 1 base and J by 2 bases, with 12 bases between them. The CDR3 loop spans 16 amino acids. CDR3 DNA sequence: TGCGCCAGCAGCTTGTGGTCGGTTGGGACTAATGAAAAACTGTTTTTT. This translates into CASSLWSVGTNEKLFF.